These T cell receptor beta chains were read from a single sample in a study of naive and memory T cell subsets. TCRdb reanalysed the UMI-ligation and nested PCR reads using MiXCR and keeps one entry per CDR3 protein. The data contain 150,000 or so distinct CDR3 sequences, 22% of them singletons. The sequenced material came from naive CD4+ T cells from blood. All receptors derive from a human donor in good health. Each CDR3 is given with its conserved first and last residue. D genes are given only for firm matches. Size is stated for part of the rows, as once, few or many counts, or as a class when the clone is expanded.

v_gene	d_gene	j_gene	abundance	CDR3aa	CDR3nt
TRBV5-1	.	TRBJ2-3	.	CASSQTARTDTQYF	TGCGCCAGCAGCCAGACAGCAAGAACAGATACGCAGTATTTT
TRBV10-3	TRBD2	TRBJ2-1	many	CANNRREASEQFF	TGTGCCAACAATCGGCGGGAGGCTAGTGAGCAGTTCTTC
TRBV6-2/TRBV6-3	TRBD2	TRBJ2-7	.	CASNGGRVPSEQYF	TGTGCCAGCAATGGAGGGAGGGTCCCTTCCGAGCAGTACTTC
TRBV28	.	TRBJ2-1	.	CASSPSGGRPNEQFF	TGTGCCAGCAGTCCCTCTGGGGGTAGACCCAATGAGCAGTTCTTC
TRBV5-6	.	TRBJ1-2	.	CASSLARLHYTF	TGTGCCAGCAGCTTGGCTAGACTCCACTACACCTTC
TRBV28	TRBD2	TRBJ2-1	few	CASSLGSSGVKEQFF	TGTGCCAGCAGTTTGGGGTCTAGCGGGGTTAAGGAGCAGTTCTTC
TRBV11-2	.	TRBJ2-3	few	CASSFFWSTDTQYF	TGTGCCAGCAGCTTTTTCTGGTCTACAGATACGCAGTATTTT
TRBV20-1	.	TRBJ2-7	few	CSARHRLGEQYF	TGCAGTGCTAGACACAGGTTGGGGGAGCAGTACTTC
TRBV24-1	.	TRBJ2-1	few	CATSDLRGRGTTSYNEQFF	TGTGCCACCAGTGATTTGCGGGGTCGGGGGACAACCTCCTACAATGAGCAGTTCTTC
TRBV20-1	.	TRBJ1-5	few	CSARVRGAGRNQPQHF	TGCAGTGCTAGAGTACGCGGGGCTGGTCGCAATCAGCCCCAGCATTTT
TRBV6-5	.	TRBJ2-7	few	CASSYSTTVTYEQYF	TGTGCCAGCAGTTACTCGACGACCGTCACCTACGAGCAGTACTTC
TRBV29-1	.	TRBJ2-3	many	CSGGRSYTDTQYF	TGCAGCGGAGGGAGGTCGTACACAGATACGCAGTATTTT
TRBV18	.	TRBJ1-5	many	CASSPGGPGGNQPQHF	TGTGCCAGCTCACCAGGGGGCCCAGGGGGCAATCAGCCCCAGCATTTT
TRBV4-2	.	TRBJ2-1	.	CASSQGGGASNNEQFF	TGTGCCAGCAGCCAAGGGGGGGGGGCTAGCAACAATGAGCAGTTCTTC
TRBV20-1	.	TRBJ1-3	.	CSARLSPGNTIYF	TGCAGTGCTAGACTCTCTCCGGGAAACACCATATATTTT
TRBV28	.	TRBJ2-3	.	CASSLLGSLAYTQYF	TGTGCCAGCAGTTTATTAGGTTCACTGGCTTATACGCAGTATTTT
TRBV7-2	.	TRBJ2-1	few	CASSLDRGEGSNEQFF	TGTGCCAGCAGCTTAGATAGGGGGGAGGGAAGCAATGAGCAGTTCTTC
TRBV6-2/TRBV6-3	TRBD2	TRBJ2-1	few	CASSGTSGRATYNEQFF	TGTGCCAGCTCCGGGACTAGCGGGAGAGCGACCTACAATGAGCAGTTCTTC
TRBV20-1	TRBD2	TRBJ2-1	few	CSAILGGLEQFF	TGCAGTGCCATCCTGGGAGGGCTGGAGCAGTTCTTC
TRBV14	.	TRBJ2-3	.	CASSPGPSFYKQYF	TGTGCCAGCAGCCCTGGACCTTCCTTCTATAAGCAGTATTTT
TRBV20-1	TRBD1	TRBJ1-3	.	CSASDRGSGNTIYF	TGCAGTGCTAGCGACAGGGGGTCAGGAAACACCATATATTTT
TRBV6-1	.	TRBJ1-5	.	CASTGQTNNQPQHF	TGTGCCAGCACGGGACAAACCAACAATCAGCCCCAGCATTTT
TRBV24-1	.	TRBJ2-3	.	CATSGDRYTDTQYF	TGTGCCACCAGTGGAGACAGATACACAGATACGCAGTATTTT
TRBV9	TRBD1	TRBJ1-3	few	CASRPTGRNTIYF	TGTGCCAGCAGGCCGACAGGGAGAAACACCATATATTTT
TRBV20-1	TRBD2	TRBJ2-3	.	CSARLAGTDTQYF	TGCAGTGCTAGACTAGCGGGCACAGATACGCAGTATTTT
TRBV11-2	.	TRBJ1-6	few	CASSAPTSSSYNSPLHF	TGTGCCAGCAGCGCCCCAACTTCGAGCTCCTATAATTCACCCCTCCACTTT
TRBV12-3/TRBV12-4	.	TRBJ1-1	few	CASSSTYRDTEAFF	TGTGCCAGCAGTTCCACCTACAGGGATACTGAAGCTTTCTTT
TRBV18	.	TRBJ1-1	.	CASSLDRLTDAEAFF	TGTGCCAGCTCACTTGACAGGTTAACAGACGCTGAAGCTTTCTTT
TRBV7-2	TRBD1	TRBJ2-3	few	CASARGRGLTDTQYF	TGTGCCAGCGCCCGGGGCAGGGGGCTCACAGATACGCAGTATTTT
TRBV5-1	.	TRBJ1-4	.	CASSPPRGGVNEKLFF	TGCGCCAGCAGCCCTCCGAGGGGGGGCGTAAATGAAAAACTGTTTTTT
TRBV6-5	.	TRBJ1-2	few	CASSSSGGARGYTF	TGTGCCAGCAGTTCATCGGGCGGGGCTCGTGGCTACACCTTC
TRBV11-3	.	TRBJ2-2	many	CASSKTGELFF	TGTGCCAGCAGCAAAACCGGGGAGCTGTTTTTT
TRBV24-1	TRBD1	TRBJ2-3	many	CATSNRQGHTDTQYF	TGTGCCACCAGTAATAGACAGGGCCACACAGATACGCAGTATTTT
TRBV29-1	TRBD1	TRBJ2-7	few	CSVVGQGPYEQYF	TGCAGCGTTGTGGGACAGGGTCCCTACGAGCAGTACTTC
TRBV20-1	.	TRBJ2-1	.	CSARVPPPINEQFF	TGCAGTGCTAGAGTCCCTCCCCCGATCAATGAGCAGTTCTTC
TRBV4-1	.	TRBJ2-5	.	CASSQVWGETQYF	TGCGCCAGCAGCCAAGTCTGGGGGGAGACCCAGTACTTC
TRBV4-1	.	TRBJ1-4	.	CASSQEEAGWSEKLFF	TGCGCCAGCAGCCAAGAGGAAGCAGGATGGAGTGAAAAACTGTTTTTT
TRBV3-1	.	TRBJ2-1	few	CASSPRGLNEQFF	TGTGCCAGCAGCCCCCGCGGCCTCAATGAGCAGTTCTTC
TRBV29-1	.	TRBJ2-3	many	CSVGLASTDTQYF	TGCAGCGTTGGTCTAGCTAGCACAGATACGCAGTATTTT
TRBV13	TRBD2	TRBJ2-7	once	CASSLGGRASTTYEQYF	TGTGCCAGCAGCTTGGGCGGGAGGGCCTCGACAACCTACGAGCAGTACTTC
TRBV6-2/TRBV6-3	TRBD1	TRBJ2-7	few	CASSGQGLRYEQYF	TGTGCCAGCAGTGGACAGGGGCTACGTTACGAGCAGTACTTC
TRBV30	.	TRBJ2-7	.	CAWGHIGYEQYF	TGTGCCTGGGGACACATAGGCTACGAGCAGTACTTC
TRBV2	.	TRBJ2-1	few	CASTTGYNEQFF	TGTGCCAGCACCACGGGGTACAATGAGCAGTTCTTC
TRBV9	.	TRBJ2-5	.	CASSVRSGETQYF	TGTGCCAGCAGCGTTAGGAGCGGGGAGACCCAGTACTTC
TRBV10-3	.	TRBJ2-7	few	CAISEGLEQYF	TGTGCCATCAGTGAGGGGCTCGAGCAGTACTTC
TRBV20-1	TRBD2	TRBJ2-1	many	CSARGGLVLRNEQFF	TGCAGTGCTAGGGGGGGACTAGTCCTTAGGAATGAGCAGTTCTTC
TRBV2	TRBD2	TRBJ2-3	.	CASGSSGWDTQYF	TGTGCCAGCGGGTCTAGCGGTTGGGATACGCAGTATTTT
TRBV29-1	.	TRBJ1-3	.	CSVGVSGNTIYF	TGCAGCGTCGGGGTCTCTGGAAACACCATATATTTT
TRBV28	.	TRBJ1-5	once	CASTTPGLGNQPQHF	TGTGCCAGCACCACCCCCGGCTTAGGCAATCAGCCCCAGCATTTT
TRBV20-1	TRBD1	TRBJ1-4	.	CSATSQGNEKLFF	TGCAGTGCAACTTCACAGGGGAATGAAAAACTGTTTTTT
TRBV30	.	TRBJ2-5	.	CDWTEGGGKTQYF	TGTGACTGGACCGAAGGGGGGGGAAAGACCCAGTACTTC
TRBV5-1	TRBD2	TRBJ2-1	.	CASSWGLAGGANEQFF	TGCGCCAGCAGCTGGGGACTAGCGGGAGGGGCGAATGAGCAGTTCTTC
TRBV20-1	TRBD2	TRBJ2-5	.	CSARVAGVQETQYF	TGCAGTGCTAGAGTTGCGGGAGTTCAAGAGACCCAGTACTTC